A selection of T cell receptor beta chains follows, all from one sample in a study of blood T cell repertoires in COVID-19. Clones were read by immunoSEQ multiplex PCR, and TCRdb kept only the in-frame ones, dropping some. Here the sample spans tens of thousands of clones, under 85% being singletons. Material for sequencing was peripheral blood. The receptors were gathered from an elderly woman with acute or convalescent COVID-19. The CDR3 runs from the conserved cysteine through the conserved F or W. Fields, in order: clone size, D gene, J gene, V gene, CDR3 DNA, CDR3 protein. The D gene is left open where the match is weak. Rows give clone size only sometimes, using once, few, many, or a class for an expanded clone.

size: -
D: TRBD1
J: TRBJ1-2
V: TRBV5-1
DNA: TGCGCCAGCAGCTTCTACCAGGGGGAGGTAGGCTATGGCTACACCTTC
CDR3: CASSFYQGEVGYGYTF

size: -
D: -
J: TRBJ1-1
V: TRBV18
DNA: TGTGCCAGCTCACCAGGGCGCAACACTGAAGCTTTCTTT
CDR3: CASSPGRNTEAFF

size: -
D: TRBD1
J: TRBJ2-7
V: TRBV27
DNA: TGTGCCAGCAGTCTCTATGGGACAGGGCCCTACGAGCAGTACTTC
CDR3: CASSLYGTGPYEQYF

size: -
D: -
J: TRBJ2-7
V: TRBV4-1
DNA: TGCGCCAGCAGCCACCCACCCCGGAGTAAACAAGGGAGAGCCTACGAGCAGTACTTC
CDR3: CASSHPPRSKQGRAYEQYF

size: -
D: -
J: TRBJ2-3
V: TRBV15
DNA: TGTGCCACCAGCAGAGAATACTCGGAGGAAGATACGCAGTATTTT
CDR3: CATSREYSEEDTQYF

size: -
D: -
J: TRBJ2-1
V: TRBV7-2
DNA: TGTGCCAGCAGCTTGCAGACTAGTCCCAATGAGCAGTTCTTC
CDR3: CASSLQTSPNEQFF

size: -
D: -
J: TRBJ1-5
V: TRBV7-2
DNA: TGTGCCAGCAGTACCCAGGGATCTCAGCCCCAGCATTTT
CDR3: CASSTQGSQPQHF

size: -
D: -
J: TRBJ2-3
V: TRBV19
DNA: TGTGCCAGTAGTATGGCGCGGGGCACAGATACGCAGTATTTT
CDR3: CASSMARGTDTQYF

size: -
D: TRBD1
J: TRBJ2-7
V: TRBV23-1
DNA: TGCGCCAGCAGTCAATCCGGGGACAGTTTATACGAGCAGTACTTC
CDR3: CASSQSGDSLYEQYF

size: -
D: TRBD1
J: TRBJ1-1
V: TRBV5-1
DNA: TGCGCCAGCAGCTTACAGGGGGGCACTGAAGCTTTCTTT
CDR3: CASSLQGGTEAFF

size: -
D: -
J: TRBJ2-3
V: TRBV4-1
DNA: TGCGCCAGCAGCCAAGGCGGGTATACGCAGTATTTT
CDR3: CASSQGGYTQYF

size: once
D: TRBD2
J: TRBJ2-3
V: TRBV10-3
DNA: TGTGCCATCACCCTAGCGGGAGGGCCCACAGATACGCAGTATTTT
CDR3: CAITLAGGPTDTQYF

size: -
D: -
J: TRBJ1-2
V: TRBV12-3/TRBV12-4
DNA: TGTGCCAGCAGTCAGGGGAACTATGGCTACACCTTC
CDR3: CASSQGNYGYTF

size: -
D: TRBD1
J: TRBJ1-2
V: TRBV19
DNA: TGTGCCAGTAGGCCAGGGACAGGGGAAAATGGCTACACCTTC
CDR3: CASRPGTGENGYTF

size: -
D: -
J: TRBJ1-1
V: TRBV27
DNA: TGTGCCAGCAGTAAAGGGGGTCTGAACACTGAAGCTTTCTTT
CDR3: CASSKGGLNTEAFF

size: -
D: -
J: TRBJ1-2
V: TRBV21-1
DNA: TGTGCCAGCAGCAACCCGGGACAGGGCTATGGCTACACCTTC
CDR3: CASSNPGQGYGYTF

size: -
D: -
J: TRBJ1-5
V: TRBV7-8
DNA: TGTGCCAGCAGCTTAGAACAGGGCAATCAGCCCCAGCATTTT
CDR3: CASSLEQGNQPQHF

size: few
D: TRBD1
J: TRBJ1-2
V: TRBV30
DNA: TGTGCCTGGAGTGTACGGCGGACAGGGGGTTATGGCTACACCTTC
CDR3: CAWSVRRTGGYGYTF

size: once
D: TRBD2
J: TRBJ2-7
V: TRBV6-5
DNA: TGTGCCAGCAGTTACTCCGCTAGCGGGGACTCCTACGAGCAGTACTTC
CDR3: CASSYSASGDSYEQYF

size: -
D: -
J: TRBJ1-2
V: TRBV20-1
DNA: TGCAGTGCCTACGAACGGGGCTACACCTTC
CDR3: CSAYERGYTF

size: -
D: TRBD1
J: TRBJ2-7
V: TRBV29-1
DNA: TGCAGCGTGAATCCCGGGACAGGCACCTACGAGCAGTACTTC
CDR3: CSVNPGTGTYEQYF

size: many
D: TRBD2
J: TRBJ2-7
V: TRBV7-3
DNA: TGTGCCAGCAGCTTATACCCCCCGACCCCTAGCGGGAGAGGGGACGAGCAGTACTTC
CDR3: CASSLYPPTPSGRGDEQYF

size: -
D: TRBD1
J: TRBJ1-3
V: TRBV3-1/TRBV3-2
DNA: TGTGCCAGCGAAGAGGGGGCCAGCTCTGGAAACACCATATATTTT
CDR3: CASEEGASSGNTIYF

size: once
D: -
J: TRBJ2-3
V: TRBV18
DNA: TGTGCCAGCTCACCAAGCGGAGATACGCAGTATTTT
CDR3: CASSPSGDTQYF

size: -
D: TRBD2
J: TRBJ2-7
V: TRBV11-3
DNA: TGTGCCAGCAGCATGCTAGCGGGAGAAGGTGAGCAGTACTTC
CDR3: CASSMLAGEGEQYF

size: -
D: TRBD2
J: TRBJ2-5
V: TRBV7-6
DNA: TGTGCCAGCAGCGCCAGGGTGGCTAGCGGGGCCCAAGAGACCCAGTACTTC
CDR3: CASSARVASGAQETQYF

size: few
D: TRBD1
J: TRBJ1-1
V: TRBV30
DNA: TGTGCCTGGAGGGGGGACAGGGCATCAGAAGCTTTCTTT
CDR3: CAWRGDRASEAFF

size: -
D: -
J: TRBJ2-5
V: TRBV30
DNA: TGTGCCTGGAGTAAGACTGCCACCGAGACCCAGTACTTC
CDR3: CAWSKTATETQYF

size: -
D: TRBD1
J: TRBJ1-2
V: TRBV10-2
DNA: TGCGCCAGCAGGGGAACAGGGGGTGATGGCTACACCTTC
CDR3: CASRGTGGDGYTF

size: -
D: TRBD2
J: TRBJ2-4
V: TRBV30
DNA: TGTGCCTGGAGTGGCGGACTAGCGGGAGTCAGGCAAATTGGCATTCAGTACTTC
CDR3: CAWSGGLAGVRQIGIQYF

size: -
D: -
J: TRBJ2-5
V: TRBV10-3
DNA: TGTGCCATCAGTGATATCGAAGAGACCCAGTACTTC
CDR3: CAISDIEETQYF

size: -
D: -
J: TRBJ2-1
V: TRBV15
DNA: TGTGCCACCAGCAGCCTTAGACAGAGCTCCTACAATGAGCAGTTCTTC
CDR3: CATSSLRQSSYNEQFF

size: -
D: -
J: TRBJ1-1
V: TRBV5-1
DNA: TGCGCCAGCTTTCAGGGAGGACTTGAGAACACTGAAGCTTTCTTT
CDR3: CASFQGGLENTEAFF

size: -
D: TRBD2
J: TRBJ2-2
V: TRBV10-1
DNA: TGCGCCAGCGGCCCCGGGACTAGCGGGAGTCGGGAGCTGTTTTTT
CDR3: CASGPGTSGSRELFF

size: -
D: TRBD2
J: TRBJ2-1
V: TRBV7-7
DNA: TGTGCTAGCAGCTTAACTAACGGACTAGAGAATGAGCAGTTCTTC
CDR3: CASSLTNGLENEQFF

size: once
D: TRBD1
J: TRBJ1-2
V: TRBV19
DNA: TGTGCCAGTAGTACCACAGGGGGCGATGGCTACACCTTC
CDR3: CASSTTGGDGYTF

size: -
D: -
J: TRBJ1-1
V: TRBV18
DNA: TGTGCCAGCTCGCAGGGACAGAACACTGAAGCTTTCTTT
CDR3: CASSQGQNTEAFF

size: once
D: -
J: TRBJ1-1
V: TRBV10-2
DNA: TGCGCCAGCAGGAAGACAGTGAACACTGAAGCTTTCTTT
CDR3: CASRKTVNTEAFF

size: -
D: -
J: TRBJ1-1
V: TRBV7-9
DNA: TGTGCCAGCAGCTCCTTGGGGCGGAACATTGAAGCTTTCTTT
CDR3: CASSSLGRNIEAFF

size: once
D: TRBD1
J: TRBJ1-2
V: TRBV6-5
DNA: TGTGCCAGCAGTTACCGACAGGGGGCCCTCTCCTACACCTTC
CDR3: CASSYRQGALSYTF

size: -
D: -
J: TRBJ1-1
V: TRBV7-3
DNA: TGTGCCAGCAGCCCGGGACACCAGAACACTGAAGCTTTCTTT
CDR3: CASSPGHQNTEAFF

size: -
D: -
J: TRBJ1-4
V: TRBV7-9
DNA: TGTGCCAGCAGGCGGGATGGGTCTAATGAAAAACTGTTTTTT
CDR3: CASRRDGSNEKLFF

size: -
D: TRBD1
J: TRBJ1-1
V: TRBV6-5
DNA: TGTGCCAGCAGCCGAGACAGGGTAACTTACACTGAAGCTTTCTTT
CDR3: CASSRDRVTYTEAFF

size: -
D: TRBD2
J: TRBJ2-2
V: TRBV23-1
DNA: TGCGCCAGCACTCGAGGGACTAGCGGGGTCACCGGGGAGCTGTTTTTT
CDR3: CASTRGTSGVTGELFF

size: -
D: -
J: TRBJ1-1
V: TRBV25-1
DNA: TGTGCCAGCAGATCAGGGGACACTGAAGCTTTCTTT
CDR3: CASRSGDTEAFF